Sequencing of this TCR beta chain was carried out in a study of blood T cells in healthy people across ages. Through a sample-barcoded 5' primer and a J-beta primer mix, a second PCR was run for 7 to 11 cycles. TCRdb reprocessed the 5' RACE reads via MiXCR and lists one record per CDR3 protein. The sample has roughly 860,000 distinct CDR3 sequences, approximately 59% seen once. Worth noting for this clonotype: What it recognizes is unknown.

Study results and limitations: Those diversity estimates obtained from one million T cells were thought to be underestimates. It was not known whether donors were CMV positive (a possible confounder of expanded clonotype changes).

CDR3 length: 13 residues. V was shortened by 7 bases and J by 8 bases, with 18 bases between the two germline ends. CDR1 is SQVTM and CDR2 is ANQGSEA in the germline V gene. This sequence was found in a man aged 25-45 years in good health. The chain carries TRBV29-1 and TRBJ2-1; D is ambiguous. Specimen: blood. CDR3 in DNA: TGCAGCGCCTGTGGGCGAGCTGGGGATGAGCAGTTCTTC. Amino acid sequence: CSACGRAGDEQFF.